This TCR beta chain stems from a study of cytomegalovirus exposure and HLA in healthy donors. Across the whole study: Early on, a data release was issued that held about 85 million unique TCRs from HLA-typed donors.

Researchers ran the PCR with 60 Vbeta and 13 Jbeta primers. Using immunoSEQ multiplex PCR, the repertoire was profiled, and TCRdb retains in-frame clones only, with some absent. Of some 140,000 clones detected, about 68% appear once; the ten largest clones hold 2.1%. This CDR3 spans 13 amino acids. The J segment lost 7 bases and the V segment lost 5 bases, leaving 4 bases of the junction unmatched. The germline V gene encodes CDR1 PRHDT and CDR2 FYEKMQ (reference sequence). This sequence was found in a man under 40 in good health and CMV-seronegative. This chain uses TRBV13 with TRBJ2-1, with TRBD2 matching over 8 bases. Sequenced input: PBMCs. CDR3 sequence: CASSPSGWNEQFF. CDR3 nucleotides: TGTGCCAGCAGCCCTAGCGGGTGGAATGAGCAGTTCTTC.